This T cell receptor (beta chain) was captured in a study of blood T cell repertoires in COVID-19. Study overall: Sources were T cells, B-cell-depleted T cells, or PBMCs; the material itself was cDNA or gDNA.

Original processing methods: By means of reference gene primer amplification, nucleated cell counts were estimated. Sequencing used immunoSEQ multiplex PCR; TCRdb keeps in-frame clones, though not all of them. That table gives V, J and clone size, and the DNA gave D and trimming. The table shows roughly 400,000 clones, with more than 70% occurring only once. Participants spanned ages about 18 to 100 years and resided in 24 US areas. The receptor comes from a woman aged 18 to 35 who had been exposed to COVID-19. The sample was PBMCs or T cells enriched from blood (not recorded which).

The CDR3 protein is CASSQSGSRDRGYYEQYF. Here the CDR3 DNA reads TGCGCCAGCAGTCAATCGGGGAGCCGGGACAGGGGATACTACGAGCAGTACTTC. J is TRBJ2-7 and V is TRBV23-1; 10 bases fit TRBD1. TRBV23-1 is classed as an ORF, of uncertain function. The CDR3 sequence is 18 residues long. Trimming took 0 bases from V and 3 from J; bases not matched to a gene: 11.